This T cell receptor beta chain was found in a study of regulatory T cells in long-lasting Graves disease. Study results and caveats: Lower TCR diversity characterized persistent Graves' patients relative to newly diagnosed patients.

Arm-PCR of CDR3 regions and iRepertoire HTBI primers were the basis on which TCR beta libraries were built. TCRdb re-called the multiplex PCR reads through MiXCR, storing one row per CDR3 protein. Of roughly 610,000 distinct CDR3 sequences in the sample, approximately 16% were seen once. Trimming stripped 7 bases from V and 3 bases from J, with 13 bases between. The CDR3 runs 14 residues. Germline V gene data show CDR1 as MNHNS and CDR2 as SASEGT. This clonotype was counted ten times or more. Its antigen is unknown. The time point here: newly diagnosed GD, antithyroid drugs for less than 3 months. RNA isolated from PBMCs was used to make the TCR library. The data were also submitted as part of a second study, on T cells in Graves' hyperthyroidism and ophthalmopathy.

This clonotype was sampled from a man aged 18 to 29 with Graves disease. The starting material was peripheral blood mononuclear cells (PBMCs), obtained at new diagnosis, from a patient treated with antithyroid drugs. The V call is TRBV6-1, the J call TRBJ1-3; D remains unclear. The CDR3: CASNSGGVGNTIYF. CDR3 DNA sequence: TGTGCCAGCAACTCAGGAGGAGTTGGAAACACCATATATTTT.